Listed below are T cell receptor beta chains from one sample, sequenced in a study of CD8 T cells in ankylosing spondylitis. From the 5' RACE reads, TCRdb called clonotypes with MiXCR, one entry per CDR3 protein. The sample consists of 470,000 or so distinct CDR3 sequences, roughly a quarter of them appearing once. The sample consisted of blood, either unsorted or a sorted T cell fraction (not recorded which). The receptor set was obtained from a male donor with ankylosing spondylitis. Both conserved end residues are trimmed from each CDR3.

>TRBJ1-3|TRBV12-3/TRBV12-4
ASTLDISGNTIY
>TRBJ2-5|TRBV14
ASIRWGHPRETQY
>TRBJ2-1|TRBV19
ASSMVNEQF
>TRBJ2-3|TRBV12-3/TRBV12-4
ASSRTRDYHTDTQY
>TRBJ2-3|TRBV20-1
SAPVGGSIVADTQY
>TRBJ2-3|TRBV5-1
ASSWGGQALDTDTQY
>TRBJ2-2|TRBV2
AGTASNTGELF
>TRBJ1-5|TRBV7-9
ASSLARGRRQPQH
>TRBJ2-3|TRBV5-6
ASSSASGAGTDTQY
>TRBJ1-1|TRBV10-3
ATGGTGGGGTEAF
>TRBJ2-1|TRBV7-2
ASSWTTSYNEQF
>TRBJ2-2|TRBV11-2
ASRKTGVTDTGELF
>TRBJ1-1|TRBV5-1
ASSLPAGGALTEAF
>TRBJ2-1|TRBV5-6
ASSSNGRGRNEQF